These T cell receptor beta chains were read from a single sample in a study of T-cell reconstitution after alpha-beta-depleted transplantation in children. TCRdb independently ran MiXCR on the PCR reads; one entry per CDR3 protein. The sample yields approximately 420,000 distinct CDR3 sequences, around 9.9% seen once. The starting material was PBMCs from the stem cell graft donor, obtained from the stem cell graft. The receptors originated from a human donor who donated a stem cell graft to a child with acute myeloid leukemia. Each CDR3 is given with its conserved first and last residue. D genes are given only for firm matches. Not all rows give a size; the values are once, few, many and, for expanded clones, a class.

CDR3nt	CDR3aa	v_gene	abundance	d_gene	j_gene
TGTGCCAGCAGCGTAGGGATTCAAGAGACCCAGTACTTC	CASSVGIQETQYF	TRBV9	many	-	TRBJ2-5
TGCAGTGCTAGAGATCTCAAAGAAACCTCCCGGGGGACCCAGTACTTC	CSARDLKETSRGTQYF	TRBV20-1	few	-	TRBJ2-5
TGTGCCAGCAGTTTAGGGAAACGCACAGATACGCAGTATTTT	CASSLGKRTDTQYF	TRBV12-3/TRBV12-4	few	-	TRBJ2-3
TGCGCCAGCAGCCCGGGGGTGACTTACTCCTACAATGAGCAGTTCTTC	CASSPGVTYSYNEQFF	TRBV5-1	-	-	TRBJ2-1
TGTGCCAGCAGTTTGCACGCAGGGCGAAGCTCCTACAATGAGCAGTTCTTC	CASSLHAGRSSYNEQFF	TRBV12-3/TRBV12-4	-	-	TRBJ2-1
TGTGCCAGCAGCTTGGGCCCATCAGGCTCTGGAAACACCATATATTTT	CASSLGPSGSGNTIYF	TRBV5-6	few	-	TRBJ1-3
TGTGCCAGCTCACCTTTGCAGGCCATGAACACTGAAGCTTTCTTT	CASSPLQAMNTEAFF	TRBV18	many	-	TRBJ1-1
TGTGCCAGCAGCTTACCGTTTAGTAGGGCAGAGACCCAGTACTTC	CASSLPFSRAETQYF	TRBV7-9	few	-	TRBJ2-5
TGCGCCAGCTCCTTACAGGGACAATCGAGCACAGATACGCAGTATTTT	CASSLQGQSSTDTQYF	TRBV5-1	many	-	TRBJ2-3
TGTGCCAGCAGTTACTCCACTAGCGGGAGCACCTACGAGCAGTACTTC	CASSYSTSGSTYEQYF	TRBV6-5	-	TRBD2	TRBJ2-7
TGTGCCAGCAGTTACTCGGGCAGGGACGGCTACACCTTC	CASSYSGRDGYTF	TRBV6-5	-	-	TRBJ1-2
TGCAGTGCTAGGCTAGCGGGAGACCCTGAGCAGTTCTTC	CSARLAGDPEQFF	TRBV20-1	many	TRBD2	TRBJ2-1
TGTGCCAGCCAATCCACTACGAGCTCCTACAATGAGCAGTTCTTC	CASQSTTSSYNEQFF	TRBV4-2	-	-	TRBJ2-1
TGTGCCAGCAGCTTAGCGAACGAAGAGACCCAGTACTTC	CASSLANEETQYF	TRBV7-9	many	-	TRBJ2-5
TGTGCCAGCAGCACTCGGACAGGGAGCACTGGAAACACCATATATTTT	CASSTRTGSTGNTIYF	TRBV7-2	-	TRBD1	TRBJ1-3
TGTGCCAGCAGAGTCACGCGGAACACTGAAGCTTTCTTT	CASRVTRNTEAFF	TRBV7-2	few	-	TRBJ1-1
TGCAGCGTTGAGTGGCAGGGGAACATTCAGTACTTC	CSVEWQGNIQYF	TRBV29-1	few	-	TRBJ2-4
TGTGCCACCAGTGACCTGAGGGGGGGTGAGCAGTTCTTC	CATSDLRGGEQFF	TRBV24-1	many	-	TRBJ2-1
TGTGCCAGCAGCCCAGTAAATACGCAGTATTTT	CASSPVNTQYF	TRBV7-2	-	-	TRBJ2-3
TGTGCCAGCAGCCGTACAGGCCTTTACTCCTACGAGCAGTACTTC	CASSRTGLYSYEQYF	TRBV7-9	-	-	TRBJ2-7
TGTGCCAGCAGCTTAAACAGGGGGGGAGATACGCAGTATTTT	CASSLNRGGDTQYF	TRBV7-2	many	-	TRBJ2-3
TGTGCCAGCAGCTTGGCTAGCGGGGGGCTCACCGGGGAGCTGTTTTTT	CASSLASGGLTGELFF	TRBV7-2	-	TRBD2	TRBJ2-2
TGTGCCAGCAGCTTGGCCTCAGTAGCGTCAGATACGCAGTATTTT	CASSLASVASDTQYF	TRBV5-5	many	-	TRBJ2-3
TGTGCCAGCAGAGACAGCTCCTATAATTCACCCCTCCACTTT	CASRDSSYNSPLHF	TRBV12-3/TRBV12-4	few	-	TRBJ1-6
TGTGCCAGCAGCCCAGAAACACGTGGCAATCAGCCCCAGCATTTT	CASSPETRGNQPQHF	TRBV6-2/TRBV6-3	-	-	TRBJ1-5
TGTGCCAGCTCACCAAGCCCTGACGGGATTAACTATGGCTACACCTTC	CASSPSPDGINYGYTF	TRBV18	-	-	TRBJ1-2
TGCAGCGTTGATTCAGGTGGAAAGTACGAGCAGTACTTC	CSVDSGGKYEQYF	TRBV29-1	few	-	TRBJ2-7
TGCGCCAGCAGTGATCCCGGACACCGACAGCCCCAGCATTTT	CASSDPGHRQPQHF	TRBV10-2	few	-	TRBJ1-5
TGTGCCAGCAGCTTGGCCAACTTTCAAGAGACCCAGTACTTC	CASSLANFQETQYF	TRBV5-6	few	-	TRBJ2-5
TGTGCCAGCTGGGGACAAACCCAAGAGACCCAGTACTTC	CASWGQTQETQYF	TRBV2	-	-	TRBJ2-5
TGCGCCAGCAGCCATCCGGGACAGAGAAACCAAGAGACCCAGTACTTC	CASSHPGQRNQETQYF	TRBV5-1	few	TRBD1	TRBJ2-5
TGCGCCAGCAGCTTGGAAGGAGGGAACTATGGCTACACCTTC	CASSLEGGNYGYTF	TRBV5-1	many	-	TRBJ1-2
TGTGCCAGCAGAAGCCAGGGAAGGAATGAAAAACTGTTTTTT	CASRSQGRNEKLFF	TRBV12-3/TRBV12-4	-	-	TRBJ1-4
TGCGCCAGCAGCTTCCTGGTTAGTCAGAGAACCCAAGAGACCCAGTACTTC	CASSFLVSQRTQETQYF	TRBV5-1	few	-	TRBJ2-5
TGTGCCAGCTCGTGGGAGGTGTACGAGCAGTACTTC	CASSWEVYEQYF	TRBV25-1	once	-	TRBJ2-7
TGTGCCAGCACCACCGGAACCTCCTACAATGAGCAGTTCTTC	CASTTGTSYNEQFF	TRBV9	few	-	TRBJ2-1
TGTGCCAGCAGCTTAAGGGATAGCGGTCCGGGTACGCAGTATTTT	CASSLRDSGPGTQYF	TRBV7-2	few	-	TRBJ2-3
TGTGCCAGTACCGACAGGGGAACCTACAATGAGCAGTTCTTC	CASTDRGTYNEQFF	TRBV6-5	few	TRBD1	TRBJ2-1
TGTGCCAGCAGCCCCTATAGCGGGGGGCTCCTAGAGACCCAGTACTTC	CASSPYSGGLLETQYF	TRBV7-2	-	TRBD2	TRBJ2-5
TGCAGTGCGCGGTTGGGCGACACTGAAGCTTTCTTT	CSARLGDTEAFF	TRBV20-1	many	-	TRBJ1-1
TGTGCCAGCAGCCCCCGAGAACAGGGTGGTACTGAAGCTTTCTTT	CASSPREQGGTEAFF	TRBV5-8	many	-	TRBJ1-1
TGCAGCCTATCAGATACGCAGTATTTT	CSLSDTQYF	TRBV29-1	-	-	TRBJ2-3
TGTGCCAGCAGTTCCCGAGTCCGGGGTGAAGCTTTCTTT	CASSSRVRGEAFF	TRBV12-3/TRBV12-4	many	-	TRBJ1-1
TGTGCCAGCAGGGGAGATCGGGGGCATGAGCAGTTCTTC	CASRGDRGHEQFF	TRBV9	-	-	TRBJ2-1
TGTGCCAGCCGTCATGGGGTCGAGCAGTACTTC	CASRHGVEQYF	TRBV27	-	-	TRBJ2-7
TGTGCCAGCAGCTTAGCCCGGGGAAGGACGGAGACCCAGTACTTC	CASSLARGRTETQYF	TRBV7-9	-	-	TRBJ2-5
TGTTCTAGCAGCTTAGCCCCCCGCACTAATGAGCAGTTCTTC	CSSSLAPRTNEQFF	TRBV7-7	-	-	TRBJ2-1
TGCAGTGCCCCGGGGGGGCTAGCGGTCGATACGCAGTATTTT	CSAPGGLAVDTQYF	TRBV20-1	-	TRBD2	TRBJ2-3
TGCGCCAGCAGTTTCGCCGGGACATTCCAAGAGACCCAGTACTTC	CASSFAGTFQETQYF	TRBV5-1	many	-	TRBJ2-5
TGCGCCAGCAGCGTGGACCCCCTGGGGATGAACACTGAAGCTTTCTTT	CASSVDPLGMNTEAFF	TRBV5-1	-	-	TRBJ1-1
TGTGCCAGCAGTCAACGCGGGAGCTCCTATAATTCACCCCTCCACTTT	CASSQRGSSYNSPLHF	TRBV6-1	-	-	TRBJ1-6